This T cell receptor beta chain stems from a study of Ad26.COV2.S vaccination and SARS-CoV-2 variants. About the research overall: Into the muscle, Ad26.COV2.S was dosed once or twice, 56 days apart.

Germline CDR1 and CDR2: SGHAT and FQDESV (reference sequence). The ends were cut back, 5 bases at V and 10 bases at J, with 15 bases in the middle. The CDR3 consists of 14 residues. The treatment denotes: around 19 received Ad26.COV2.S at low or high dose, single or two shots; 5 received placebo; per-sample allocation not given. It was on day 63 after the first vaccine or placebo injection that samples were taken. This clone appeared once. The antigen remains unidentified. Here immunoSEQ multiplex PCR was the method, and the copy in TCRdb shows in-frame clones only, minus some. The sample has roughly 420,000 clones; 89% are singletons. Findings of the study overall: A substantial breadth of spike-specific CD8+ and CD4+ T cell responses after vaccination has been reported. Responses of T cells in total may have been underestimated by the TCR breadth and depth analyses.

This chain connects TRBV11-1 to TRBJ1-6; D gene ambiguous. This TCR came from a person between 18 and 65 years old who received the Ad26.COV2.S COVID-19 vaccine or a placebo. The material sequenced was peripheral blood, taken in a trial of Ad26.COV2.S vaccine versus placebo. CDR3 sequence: CASSRSAAWSPLHF. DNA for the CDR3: TGTGCCAGCAGCCGGAGCGCTGCTTGGTCACCCCTCCACTTT. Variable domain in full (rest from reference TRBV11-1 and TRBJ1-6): EAEVAQSPRYKITEKSQAVAFWCDPISGHATLYWYRQILGQGPELLVQFQDESVVDDSQLPKDRFSAERLKGVDSTLKIQPAELGDSAMYLCASSRSAAWSPLHFGNGTRLTVT.